These T cell receptor beta chains were read from a single sample in a study of T cell responses to AZD1222 COVID-19 vaccine. Clones were read by immunoSEQ multiplex PCR, and TCRdb kept only the in-frame ones, dropping some. The table shows about 120,000 clones, with 92% occurring only once. Material: peripheral blood, obtained 28 days after the second AZD1222 dose. These TCRs come from an adult who received the AZD1222 COVID-19 vaccine. Each CDR3 is given with its conserved first and last residue. A D gene is named only where the DNA matches it firmly. Clone size is shown for a subset of rows, as once, few, many or a class of expanded clone.

d_gene,j_gene,abundance,v_gene,CDR3aa,CDR3nt
-,TRBJ2-3,-,TRBV9,CASRPTSSGTDTQYF,TGTGCCAGCAGGCCTACTAGCTCGGGCACAGATACGCAGTATTTT
-,TRBJ2-7,-,TRBV24-1,CATSDAGRCEQYF,TGTGCCACCAGTGATGCGGGGAGATGCGAGCAGTACTTC
-,TRBJ1-3,-,TRBV18,CASSPSRVGSGNTIYF,TGTGCCAGCTCACCGTCCAGGGTGGGTTCTGGAAACACCATATATTTT
-,TRBJ2-2,-,TRBV7-9,CASSLGTNTGELFF,TGTGCCAGCAGCTTAGGAACGAACACCGGGGAGCTGTTTTTT
-,TRBJ2-7,-,TRBV5-5,CASMERAYEQYF,TGTGCCAGCATGGAACGGGCCTACGAGCAGTACTTC
-,TRBJ1-6,-,TRBV7-9,CASSLSGEGSPLHF,TGTGCCAGCAGCTTATCAGGGGAAGGGTCACCCCTCCACTTT
-,TRBJ2-7,-,TRBV9,CASSVGLGNSYEQYF,TGTGCCAGCAGCGTAGGACTGGGCAACTCCTACGAGCAGTACTTC
TRBD1,TRBJ1-4,-,TRBV6-5,CASSSGQGDGKLFF,TGTGCCAGCAGTTCGGGACAGGGGGACGGAAAACTGTTTTTT
TRBD2,TRBJ2-7,-,TRBV7-2,CASSLGGAAGGRYEQYF,TGTGCCAGCAGCTTAGGAGGAGCAGCGGGAGGACGATACGAGCAGTACTTC
-,TRBJ1-6,-,TRBV28,CASTSPDRLNSPLHF,TGTGCCAGCACCAGCCCCGACAGGCTGAATTCACCCCTCCACTTT
TRBD2,TRBJ2-7,few,TRBV6-5,CASSPPGLAAREQYF,TGTGCCAGCAGTCCCCCGGGACTAGCGGCTCGTGAGCAGTACTTC
-,TRBJ1-2,-,TRBV27,CASSLTRTANYGYTF,TGTGCCAGCAGTCTGACGAGGACAGCTAACTATGGCTACACCTTC
-,TRBJ1-2,once,TRBV7-2,CASSPQGYGYTF,TGTGCCAGCAGCCCCCAGGGCTATGGCTACACCTTC
TRBD1,TRBJ1-5,-,TRBV28,CASETIQGAQPQHF,TGTGCCAGCGAAACTATACAGGGGGCTCAGCCCCAGCATTTT
-,TRBJ1-1,-,TRBV27,CAKITQVRDTEAFF,TGTGCCAAAATTACCCAGGTCAGGGACACTGAAGCTTTCTTT
-,TRBJ1-6,few,TRBV7-8,CASSLTGHYNSPLHF,TGTGCCAGCAGCCTAACGGGACACTATAATTCACCCCTCCACTTT
-,TRBJ1-1,-,TRBV5-1,CASSPHAPSRNTEAFF,TGCGCCAGCAGCCCCCATGCCCCATCTCGGAACACTGAAGCTTTCTTT